Given below is one TCR beta chain in context. Antigen specificity is unknown. Clones were sequenced by immunoSEQ multiplex PCR, and TCRdb holds only the in-frame ones, with some missing. Here the sample spans around 37,000 clones, 70% to 90% being singletons. These data come from a study of OX40 agonist ivuxolimab in advanced cancers. Germline lookup yields CDR1 SNHLY and CDR2 FYNNEI. Germline trimming cut 8 bases from V and 0 bases from J; bases unmatched to any gene: 8. CDR3 length: 15 residues. Whole-study findings and limits: At 0.1 to 3.0 mg/kg and by week 6, CD4+ and CD8+ T cells in the blood had expanded clonally. It was also the case that some nonresponders had low normalized T-cell clonal expansion.

The sample consisted of CD4+ or CD8+ T cells sorted from blood, taken in a trial of the OX40 agonist ivuxolimab. This clonotype was sampled from an adult with an advanced solid tumor such as melanoma, head and neck, liver or kidney cancer. The chain joins TRBV2 to TRBJ2-7, with TRBD2 identical over 9 bases. CDR3 region: CASGGAGGRSYEQYF. The CDR3 DNA is TGTGCCAGCGGGGGAGCGGGAGGCCGCTCCTACGAGCAGTACTTC.